The rows below give T cell receptor beta chains drawn from one sample of a study of beta chain features in type 1 diabetes. Using immunoSEQ multiplex PCR, the repertoire was profiled, and TCRdb retains in-frame clones only, with some absent. The sample records around 40,000 clones, roughly 70% being singletons. The source material was Tregs from blood. These receptors were obtained from a woman in her late teens or twenties with type 1 diabetes. Both conserved end residues are part of each CDR3. A D gene is named only where the DNA matches it firmly. Rows may omit the clone size; those that give it use once, few, many or a size class.

CDR3: CASSPGKDRKNTEAFF
DNA: TGTGCCAGCTCACCCGGAAAGGACAGAAAGAACACTGAAGCTTTCTTT
V: TRBV18
J: TRBJ1-1
D: .
size: .

CDR3: CASSLAGGSKDTQYF
DNA: TGTGCCAGCAGCTTAGCGGGGGGGTCAAAAGATACGCAGTATTTT
V: TRBV7-9
J: TRBJ2-3
D: TRBD2
size: .

CDR3: CASSPVELWSHGYTF
DNA: TGTGCCAGCAGCCCCGTGGAGTTGTGGTCTCATGGCTACACCTTC
V: TRBV7-9
J: TRBJ1-2
D: .
size: .

CDR3: CSVDGQGAGETQYF
DNA: TGCAGCGTTGATGGACAGGGGGCAGGGGAGACCCAGTACTTC
V: TRBV29-1
J: TRBJ2-5
D: TRBD1
size: .

CDR3: CASSPRLAGPQETQYF
DNA: TGCGCCAGCAGCCCTAGACTAGCGGGGCCCCAAGAGACCCAGTACTTC
V: TRBV5-1
J: TRBJ2-5
D: TRBD2
size: .

CDR3: CASSSRFREWWNEQFF
DNA: TGTGCCAGCAGTTCCCGTTTCCGGGAGTGGTGGAATGAGCAGTTCTTC
V: TRBV28
J: TRBJ2-1
D: .
size: once

CDR3: CASSLDLRTYEQYF
DNA: TGCGCCAGCAGCTTGGACTTGCGTACCTACGAGCAGTACTTC
V: TRBV5-1
J: TRBJ2-7
D: .
size: .

CDR3: CASSPRQDRKQYF
DNA: TGTGCCAGCTCACCAAGGCAGGATAGGAAGCAGTACTTC
V: TRBV18
J: TRBJ2-5
D: .
size: .

CDR3: CASSFKGSETQYF
DNA: TGTGCCAGCAGCTTTAAGGGGTCGGAGACCCAGTACTTC
V: TRBV7-2
J: TRBJ2-5
D: .
size: once

CDR3: CAIRGQGAGNTIYF
DNA: TGTGCCATCAGGGGACAGGGAGCTGGAAACACCATATATTTT
V: TRBV10-3
J: TRBJ1-3
D: TRBD1
size: .

CDR3: CASSWWDRGRDEQYF
DNA: TGCGCCAGCAGCTGGTGGGACAGGGGGCGCGACGAGCAGTACTTC
V: TRBV5-1
J: TRBJ2-7
D: TRBD1
size: .

CDR3: CASSRKGGVEAFF
DNA: TGCGCCAGCAGTAGGAAAGGGGGCGTAGAAGCTTTCTTT
V: TRBV4-3
J: TRBJ1-1
D: TRBD1
size: few

CDR3: CASSPWTGHHEQFF
DNA: TGTGCCAGCAGTCCTTGGACAGGGCACCATGAGCAGTTCTTC
V: TRBV27
J: TRBJ2-1
D: TRBD1
size: .

CDR3: CASRTGTSTDTQYF
DNA: TGCGCCAGCAGGACAGGTACTAGCACAGATACGCAGTATTTT
V: TRBV5-1
J: TRBJ2-3
D: .
size: .

CDR3: CSVDLRDSHEQYF
DNA: TGCAGCGTTGATTTACGGGACTCCCACGAGCAGTACTTC
V: TRBV29-1
J: TRBJ2-7
D: .
size: .

CDR3: CASSFPQGQETQYF
DNA: TGTGCCAGCAGCTTCCCACAGGGCCAAGAGACCCAGTACTTC
V: TRBV5-6
J: TRBJ2-5
D: .
size: once

CDR3: CASSSGTGRLGQYF
DNA: TGTGCCAGCAGTTCCGGGACAGGGCGTCTAGGGCAGTACTTC
V: TRBV28
J: TRBJ2-7
D: TRBD1
size: .

CDR3: CASGSRITMNTEAFF
DNA: TGTGCCAGCGGCTCCCGAATTACTATGAACACTGAAGCTTTCTTT
V: TRBV11-2
J: TRBJ1-1
D: .
size: .

CDR3: CASSPDWAGESEKLFF
DNA: TGTGCCAGCTCACCAGATTGGGCAGGGGAAAGCGAAAAACTGTTTTTT
V: TRBV18
J: TRBJ1-4
D: .
size: .

CDR3: CASSPRGSGGEFF
DNA: TGTGCCAGCAGCCCCAGGGGGAGCGGGGGGGAGTTCTTC
V: TRBV7-2
J: TRBJ2-1
D: TRBD2
size: few